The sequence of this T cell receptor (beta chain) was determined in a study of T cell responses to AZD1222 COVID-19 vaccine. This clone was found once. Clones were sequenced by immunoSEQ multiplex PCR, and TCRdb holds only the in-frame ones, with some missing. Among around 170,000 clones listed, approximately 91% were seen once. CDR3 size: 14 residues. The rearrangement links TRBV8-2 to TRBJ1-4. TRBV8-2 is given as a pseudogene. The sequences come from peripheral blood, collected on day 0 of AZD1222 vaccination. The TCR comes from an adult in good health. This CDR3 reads CGSSRTGLNEKLFF. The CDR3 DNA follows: TGTGGCAGCTCGCGAACCGGATTAAATGAAAAACTGTTTTTT.